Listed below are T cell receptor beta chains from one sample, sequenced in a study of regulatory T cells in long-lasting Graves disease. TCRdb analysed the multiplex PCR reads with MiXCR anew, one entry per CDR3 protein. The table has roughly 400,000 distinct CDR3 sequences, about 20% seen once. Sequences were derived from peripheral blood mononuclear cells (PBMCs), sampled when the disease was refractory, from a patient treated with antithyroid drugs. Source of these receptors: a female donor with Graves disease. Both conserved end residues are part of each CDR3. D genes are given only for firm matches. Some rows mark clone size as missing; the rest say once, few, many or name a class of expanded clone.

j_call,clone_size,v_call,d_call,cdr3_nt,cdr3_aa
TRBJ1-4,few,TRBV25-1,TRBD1,TGTGCCAGCAGGGAACCGGGACAGGGAAATGAAAAACTGTTTTTT,CASREPGQGNEKLFF
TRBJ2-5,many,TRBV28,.,TGTGCCAGCAGACCATGGACAGCCCAAGAGACCCAGTACTTC,CASRPWTAQETQYF
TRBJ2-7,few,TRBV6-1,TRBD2,TGTGCCAGCAGCGGGACTAGTAGTTACTACGAGCAGTACTTC,CASSGTSSYYEQYF
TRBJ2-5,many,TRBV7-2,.,TGTGCCAGCACCCCGGGACTTTGGGAGACCCAGTACTTC,CASTPGLWETQYF
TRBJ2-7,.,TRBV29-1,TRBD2,TGCAGCGTCCGGGCGGGGGACCCTCAGCAGTACTTC,CSVRAGDPQQYF
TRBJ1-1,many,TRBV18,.,TGTGCCAGCTCACCACCGTATGTGGGCTCGAACACTGAAGCTTTCTTT,CASSPPYVGSNTEAFF
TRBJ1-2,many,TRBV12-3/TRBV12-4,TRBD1,TGTGCCAGCAGTTTGGCCAGGGGGTTTTACGGCTACACCTTC,CASSLARGFYGYTF
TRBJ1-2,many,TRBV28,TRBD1,TGTGCCAGCAGTTTCCCCGCAGGGGGGATCGGCTACACCTTC,CASSFPAGGIGYTF
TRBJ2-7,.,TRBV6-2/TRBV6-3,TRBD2,TGTGCCAACACCCGCCATTCTAGCGGGAGTAGGCTCGAGCAGTACTTC,CANTRHSSGSRLEQYF
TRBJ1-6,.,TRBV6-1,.,TGTGCCAGCAGTGTGGTGAATTCACCCCTCCACTTT,CASSVVNSPLHF
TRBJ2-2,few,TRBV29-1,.,TGCAGCGTTGTAGACGAAAGGAACACCGGGGAGCTGTTTTTT,CSVVDERNTGELFF
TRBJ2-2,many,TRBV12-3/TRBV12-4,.,TGTGCCAGCAGTTTTGGTGTCACCGGGGAGCTGTTTTTT,CASSFGVTGELFF
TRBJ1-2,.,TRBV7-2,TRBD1,TGTGCCAGCAGCTTAGGAGGGACAGGGCTTGTCTATGGCTACACCTTC,CASSLGGTGLVYGYTF
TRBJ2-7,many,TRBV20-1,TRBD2,TGCAGTGCTAGGGGACTAGCGGGGCCCTACGAGCAGTACTTC,CSARGLAGPYEQYF
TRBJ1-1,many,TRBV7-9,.,TGTGCCAGCAGCCTGTCGGGGGGACACACTGAAGCTTTCTTT,CASSLSGGHTEAFF
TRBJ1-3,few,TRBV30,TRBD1,TGTGCCTGGAGAAAGACAGGGGGCGGAAACACCATATATTTT,CAWRKTGGGNTIYF
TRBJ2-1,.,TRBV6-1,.,TGTGCCAGCAGCCCCTACGGGGGCAGGGGGGGCTACAATGAGCAGTTCTTC,CASSPYGGRGGYNEQFF
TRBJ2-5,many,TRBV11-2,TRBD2,TGTGCCAGCAGCTTCCCGGGTGCTAGCGGGACAGAGACCCAGTACTTC,CASSFPGASGTETQYF
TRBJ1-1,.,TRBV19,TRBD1,TGTGCCAGTATCGACAGGGTTATGAACACTGAAGCTTTCTTT,CASIDRVMNTEAFF
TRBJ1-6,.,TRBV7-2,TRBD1,TGTGCCAGCAGCTTAGGGACAGGTCCCCTCCACTTT,CASSLGTGPLHF
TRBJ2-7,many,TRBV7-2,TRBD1,TGTGCCAGCAGCGCTCATGGGACAGGGGACGACGAGCAGTACTTC,CASSAHGTGDDEQYF
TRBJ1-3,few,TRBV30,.,TGTGCCTGGAGAGGGACTGATCGAAACACCATATATTTT,CAWRGTDRNTIYF
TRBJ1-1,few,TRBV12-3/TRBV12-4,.,TGTGCCAGCAGTTTTTCGTGGTTCGCTGAAGCTTTCTTT,CASSFSWFAEAFF
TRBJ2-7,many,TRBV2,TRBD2,TGTGCCAGCCTCCCAGCGGGAGGACCGAGCTCCTACGAGCAGTACTTC,CASLPAGGPSSYEQYF
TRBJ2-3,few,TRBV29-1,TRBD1,TGCAGCGTTGGACAGGGGGTAGCCACAGATACGCAGTATTTT,CSVGQGVATDTQYF
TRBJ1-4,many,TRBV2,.,TGTGCCAGCAGTTATAATCCCCCGGGTGGGACCGGTGAAAAACTGTTTTTT,CASSYNPPGGTGEKLFF
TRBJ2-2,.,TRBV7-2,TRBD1,TGTGCCAGCAGCCCAATTGCCGGGACAGCCCGCACCGGGGAGCTGTTTTTT,CASSPIAGTARTGELFF
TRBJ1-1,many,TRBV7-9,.,TGTGCCAGCAGCTTAGAACCGAACACTGAAGCTTTCTTT,CASSLEPNTEAFF
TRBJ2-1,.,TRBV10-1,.,TGCGCCAGCCCAAACCCCGGACAGCGCGACAATGAGCAGTTCTTC,CASPNPGQRDNEQFF
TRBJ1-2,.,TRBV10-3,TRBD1,TGTGCCATCAGAGCCGGGACAGGGAGGGAGAGCTATGGCTACACCTTC,CAIRAGTGRESYGYTF
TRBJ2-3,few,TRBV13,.,TGTGCCAGCAGCTCGCGGACTAAGCAGGCGACAGATACGCAGTATTTT,CASSSRTKQATDTQYF
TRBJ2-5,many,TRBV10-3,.,TGTGCCATCAGTGAGTTGACAGGTCCTGAGACCCAGTACTTC,CAISELTGPETQYF
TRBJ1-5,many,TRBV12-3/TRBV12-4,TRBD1,TGTGCCAGCAAGAGGGAGGGGGCCGGGGGCAATCAGCCCCAGCATTTT,CASKREGAGGNQPQHF
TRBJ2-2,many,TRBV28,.,TGTGCCAGCACTAGGGCAGGGTCCAGGGACACCGGGGAGCTGTTTTTT,CASTRAGSRDTGELFF
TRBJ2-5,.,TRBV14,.,TGTGCCAGCAGCCTGAGGGACGGAAAAGAGACCCAGTACTTC,CASSLRDGKETQYF
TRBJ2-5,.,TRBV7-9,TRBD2,TGTGCCAGCAGCCGGCCTAGCGGTCTCCAAGAGACCCAGTACTTC,CASSRPSGLQETQYF
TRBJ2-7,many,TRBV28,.,TGTGCCAGCAGTCTTGCTTCCAGGTTCCCCTACGAGCAGTACTTC,CASSLASRFPYEQYF
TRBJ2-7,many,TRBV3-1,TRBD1,TGTGCCAGCAGCCGAACAGGGGGCTCGTACGAGCAGTACTTC,CASSRTGGSYEQYF
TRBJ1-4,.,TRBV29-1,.,TGCAGCGTTGACAGGGACGAAAAACTGTTTTTT,CSVDRDEKLFF
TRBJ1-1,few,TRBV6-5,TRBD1,TGTGCCAGCAGTCACCCGACAGGGGGCAAGACTGAAGCTTTCTTT,CASSHPTGGKTEAFF
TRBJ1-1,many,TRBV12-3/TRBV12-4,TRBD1,TGTGCCAGCAGTTTATTCCGACAGGGGAGGTTCACTGAAGCTTTCTTT,CASSLFRQGRFTEAFF
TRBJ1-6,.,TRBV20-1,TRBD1,TGCAGTGCTAGAGTCACGACAGGGTATCCTTCACCCCTCCACTTT,CSARVTTGYPSPLHF
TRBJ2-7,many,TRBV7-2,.,TGTGCCAGCAGCACCCTCGACGGGACCGCGAGCGAGCAGTACTTC,CASSTLDGTASEQYF